The clone carrying this T cell receptor beta chain was found a few times. Its antigen is unidentified. Constant-region reverse primers amplified full-length variable regions, followed by semi-nested Nested Universal Primer A PCR. TCRdb reprocessed the 5' RACE reads with MiXCR, giving one entry per CDR3 protein. The table records 25,000 to 40,000 distinct CDR3 sequences, around a quarter of them present only once. Study-wide results and caveats: The larger cohort examined one V-J beta rearrangement, not whole repertoires. Tumor Tregs overlapped most with tumor, then blood, naive CD4+ cells.

Per the germline V gene, CDR1 is LGHDT and CDR2 is YNNKEL (reference sequence). The CDR3 length is 15 residues. V was clipped by 4 bases and J by 7 bases; unmatched bases: 9. The sequence came from a female donor with breast cancer. The chain employs TRBV3-1 and TRBJ2-1, with 8 bases that match TRBD1. Sequencing used memory CD4+ T cells sorted from blood. Noted subset: memory CD4+ T cells, CD4+CD45RO+CD25-. The CDR3 here is CASSLRGTGFNEQFF. The DNA for the CDR3 is TGTGCCAGCAGCCTTCGTGGGACAGGTTTTAATGAGCAGTTCTTC.